Included here is one TCR beta chain sequence, with context. What it binds is not known. This specimen comes from a study of cytomegalovirus exposure and HLA in healthy donors. CDR3 size: 14 residues. J gave up 4 bases and V 6 bases, and 7 bases lay outside the gene matches. CDR1 is MNHEY, CDR2 SVGAGI, per germline. Study findings and constraints: A later look showed TCR association rates differing by HLA locus, highest for DRB1 and lowest for HLA-C. Reports indicated that the classifier achieved high specificity and sensitivity in diagnosing cytomegalovirus status. The study labeled 170 or so TCR beta chains cytomegalovirus-associated. Presence/absence analyses took donor sequencing depth as roughly uniform.

The PCR had 60 Vbeta and 13 Jbeta primers. Produced via immunoSEQ multiplex PCR; TCRdb's table is partial and in-frame only. The repertoire consists of fewer than 250,000 clones, with about four fifths occurring once and the leading ten covering about 1.7%. The chain combines TRBV6-5 with TRBJ1-1; 8 positions agree with TRBD1. This TCR was recovered from a man aged 18 to 30 in good health and CMV-seronegative. The sequencing input was PBMCs. CDR3 amino acids: CASRETGGGTEAFF. In DNA form, the CDR3 reads TGTGCCAGCAGGGAAACAGGGGGAGGCACTGAAGCTTTCTTT.